The rows below give T cell receptor beta chains drawn from one sample of a study of radiation and T cells in renal cell carcinoma. Sequenced by immunoSEQ multiplex PCR; TCRdb stores in-frame clones only, minus some. The sample includes tens of thousands of clones, 82% of them seen just once. The sequencing here drew on blood, taken from a patient whose treatment included radiotherapy and nephrectomy. The receptors shown here come from a man in his sixties with renal cell carcinoma. Both conserved end residues are part of each CDR3. The D gene is left open where the match is weak. Not every row has a clone size; where given, it reads once, few, many or a size class.

NA,NA,TRBV11-2,TRBJ2-3,TGTGCCAGCAGCTTACGGGGCGTGAGCACAGATACGCAGTATTTT,CASSLRGVSTDTQYF
TRBD1,NA,TRBV19,TRBJ1-2,TGTGCCAGTAGCCCGAATTCCCAGGGACAGGCGGGCTACACCTTC,CASSPNSQGQAGYTF
NA,NA,TRBV11-2,TRBJ1-2,TGTGCCAGCAGCCTCGGGTGGGATGGCTACACCTTC,CASSLGWDGYTF
TRBD1,NA,TRBV2,TRBJ2-5,TGTGCCAGTCGCCGGGACAGGGGGCGATTGGAGACCCAGTACTTC,CASRRDRGRLETQYF
NA,NA,TRBV5-1,TRBJ1-2,TGCGCCAGCAGTCTAGGAGGGGACGGCTACACCTTC,CASSLGGDGYTF
NA,once,TRBV23-1,TRBJ1-2,TGCGCCAGCAGTCAATCGGCCTGGTATGGCTACACCTTC,CASSQSAWYGYTF
NA,NA,TRBV5-1,TRBJ2-3,TGCGCCAGCAGCTTGAAACTCGCCCCACTGGCGGGCGGGGATATGACAGATACGCAGTATTTT,CASSLKLAPLAGGDMTDTQYF
NA,NA,TRBV28,TRBJ2-7,TGTGCCAGCAGTTCCGTGGGGCTAGCGTTCTCCTACGAGCAGTACTTC,CASSSVGLAFSYEQYF
NA,once,TRBV5-1,TRBJ2-3,TGCGCCAGCAGCTTGGGCCGTCCAAGCACAGATACGCAGTATTTT,CASSLGRPSTDTQYF
TRBD1,NA,TRBV5-6,TRBJ1-4,TGTGCCAGCAGCACCTATAGGACAGGGTGGAGATCAACTAATGAAAAACTGTTTTTT,CASSTYRTGWRSTNEKLFF
NA,NA,TRBV18,TRBJ2-1,TGTGCCAGCTCACCGGGGTCTGTTGCTTTCAATGAGCAGTTCTTC,CASSPGSVAFNEQFF
NA,NA,TRBV10-3,TRBJ1-1,TGTGCCATCAGTCCCGAGTTTGCCCCTGAAGCTTTCTTT,CAISPEFAPEAFF
TRBD2,NA,TRBV6-1,TRBJ2-5,TGTGCCAGCAGTTCTCTAGCGGGTGGGGAGACCCAGTACTTC,CASSSLAGGETQYF
TRBD2,few,TRBV9,TRBJ2-3,TGTGCCAGCAGCGCCACTAGCGGCACAGATACGCAGTATTTT,CASSATSGTDTQYF
NA,NA,TRBV18,TRBJ2-5,TGTGCCAGCTCACAAGACAGACAAGAGACCCAGTACTTC,CASSQDRQETQYF
TRBD2,NA,TRBV27,TRBJ2-7,TGTGCCAGCAGTCGACTAGCGGGAGGGCCCTACGAGCAGTACTTC,CASSRLAGGPYEQYF
NA,NA,TRBV18,TRBJ2-7,TGTGCCAGCTCACCAAGGACCTTGAGCTCCTACGAGCAGTACTTC,CASSPRTLSSYEQYF
NA,NA,TRBV29-1,TRBJ2-4,TGCAGCGTTGAAGAGTCGGATTGGGGCTACATTCAGTACTTC,CSVEESDWGYIQYF
NA,NA,TRBV28,TRBJ1-1,TGTGCCAGCAGTTTGCGAAGGGTCCCCGAAGCTTTCTTT,CASSLRRVPEAFF
NA,NA,TRBV5-1,TRBJ1-1,TGCGCCAGCAGCTTGGCCGGACGGACTGAAGCTTTCTTT,CASSLAGRTEAFF
TRBD2,NA,TRBV11-2,TRBJ2-7,TGTGCCAGCAGCTTAGATTCGGGGGGGGGCTTTCTCCCCTACGAGCAGTACTTC,CASSLDSGGGFLPYEQYF
NA,NA,TRBV6-1,TRBJ1-2,TGTGCCAGCGGGGTTCATAATCCGTTCTATGGCTACACCTTC,CASGVHNPFYGYTF